This T cell receptor (beta chain) derives from a study of regulatory T cells in long-lasting Graves disease. Overall study: Antithyroid drug exposure in newly diagnosed Graves' patients had lasted under 3 months. Overall study findings and caveats: Persistent patients shared more public clonotypes (around 2,500) than new patients (approximately 900).

Sample time point: newly diagnosed GD, antithyroid drugs for less than 3 months. RNA isolated from PBMCs was used to make the TCR library. This clonotype was recorded at least ten times. Its target is not known. Combining iRepertoire HTBI primers with Arm-PCR of CDR3 regions, the authors built TCR beta libraries. Per the authors' pipeline: Identified across the samples were some 67 TRBV segments and around 14 TRBJ segments. Using its own MiXCR run on the multiplex PCR reads, TCRdb lists one record per CDR3 protein. TCRdb, rather than the study authors, made the V and J calls. The sample yields 250,000 to 300,000 distinct CDR3 sequences, about 20% seen once. After removal of 1 base from V and 5 bases from J, the junction contained 6 bases not matched to a gene. This CDR3 contains 16 residues. Germline CDR1 is MNHNS and CDR2 is SASEGT. In addition, the sample was reused for a study of T cells in Graves' hyperthyroidism and ophthalmopathy. This second report adds: Ophthalmopathy was identified by the model a median about 6.8 months ahead of onset.

The chain has TRBV6-1 and TRBJ1-4; 8 positions match TRBD1. The sequence came from a woman under 40 with Graves disease. This material consisted of peripheral blood mononuclear cells (PBMCs), taken at new diagnosis, from a patient treated with antithyroid drugs. The DNA of the CDR3 is TGTGCCAGCAGTGAAGTGGGACAGGCTGAGAATGAAAAACTGTTTTTT. It yields the protein CASSEVGQAENEKLFF.